This T cell receptor (beta chain) emerged from a study of response to subunit inactivated influenza vaccine. Findings and limits, study-wide: Authors suggested each seasonal influenza vaccination recruits few new T cells.

Each CDR3 protein is one row after TCRdb ran MiXCR on the RT-PCR reads. This table has a few hundred thousand distinct CDR3 sequences, approximately 20% appearing once. This clonotype has a handful of counts. Antigen specificity is unknown. The CDR3 covers 13 residues. V was pared by 3 bases and J by 10 bases, with 15 bases between. Germline V lookup: CDR1 SGHTA, CDR2 FQGNSA. The V and J genes are TRBV7-2 and TRBJ1-1; a possible D gene is TRBD1 (5 bases). This sequence was found in a man in his fifties or sixties who received an inactivated influenza vaccine. Here the sequenced sample was PBMCs from blood, taken 21 months after vaccination. The CDR3 DNA reads TGTGCCAGCAGCTTGGCGAAACAGGCGGGAGCTTTCTTT. Translation: CASSLAKQAGAFF.